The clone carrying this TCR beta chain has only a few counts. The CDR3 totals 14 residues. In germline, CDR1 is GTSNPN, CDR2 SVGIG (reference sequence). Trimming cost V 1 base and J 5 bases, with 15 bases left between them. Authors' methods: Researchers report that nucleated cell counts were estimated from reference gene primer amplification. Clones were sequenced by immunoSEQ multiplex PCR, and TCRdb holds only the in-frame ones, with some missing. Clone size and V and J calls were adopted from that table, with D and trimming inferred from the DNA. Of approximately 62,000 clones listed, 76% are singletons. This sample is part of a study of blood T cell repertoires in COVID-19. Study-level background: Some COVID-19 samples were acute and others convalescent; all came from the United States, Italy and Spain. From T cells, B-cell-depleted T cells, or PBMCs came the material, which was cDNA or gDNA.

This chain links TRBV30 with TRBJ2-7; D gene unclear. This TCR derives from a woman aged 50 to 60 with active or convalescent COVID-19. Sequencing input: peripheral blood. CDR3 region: CAWSDRRTRHEQYF. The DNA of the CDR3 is TGTGCCTGGAGTGATCGGCGAACGAGGCACGAGCAGTACTTC.